This TCR beta chain was recovered during a study of T cell changes during pregnancy in multiple sclerosis. Assay used: immunoSEQ multiplex PCR; TCRdb lists only in-frame clones, some missing. Altogether some 74,000 clones are present, approximately 92% being singletons, with the ten largest covering 3.7%. The TCR originated in a female donor in good health, enrolled as a control in a pregnancy study. The specimen comprised peripheral blood, sampled after pregnancy.

CDR3 coding DNA: TGTGCCAGCAGCTTCGGAGAGACTGGGGCCAACGTCCTGACTTTC. Amino acid sequence: CASSFGETGANVLTF. V usage is TRBV7-9 and J usage is TRBJ2-6; no definite D call. The germline V gene has CDR1 SEHNR and CDR2 FQNEAQ (reference sequence). The CDR3 extends over 15 amino acids. The V end lost 3 bases, the J end lost 2 bases, and 8 bases lay between the germline ends.